The TCR beta chain described here comes from a study of naive and memory T cell subsets. In germline, CDR1 is KGHDR, CDR2 SFDVKD. V lost 0 bases to trimming and J lost 0 bases, with 8 bases between them. This CDR3 is 16 amino acids long. The beta constant-region primer was an equimolar mix of two oligonucleotides covering TRBC1 and TRBC2. Ligated cDNA was amplified by four rounds of PCR with nested alpha and beta constant-region primers and SP2. TCRdb reanalysed the UMI-ligation and nested PCR reads using MiXCR and keeps one entry per CDR3 protein. This sample carries about 90,000 distinct CDR3 sequences, 7% of them seen once, and the ten largest clones take around 1.7%. CMV status came from CD4+ T cell IFNgamma after overnight CMV lysate stimulation of fresh PBMCs.

This sequence originates from a human donor in good health. Input material: central memory CD4+ T cells from blood. The chain employs TRBV24-1 and TRBJ2-1; a possible D gene is TRBD1 (5 bases). The CDR3 reads CATSDLPQGSYNEQFF. The CDR3 nucleotides are TGTGCCACCAGTGATTTGCCTCAGGGCTCCTACAATGAGCAGTTCTTC.